These 27 T cell receptor beta chains were sequenced from one sample in a study of T-cell memory formation after mild COVID-19. TCRdb re-called the 5' RACE reads with MiXCR, one entry per CDR3 protein. The sample consists of roughly 300,000 distinct CDR3 sequences, 12% to 15% of them appearing once. The sample comprised PBMCs or a T cell subset sorted from them (not recorded which). The receptors here all came from a man between 18 and 35 years old who had mild COVID-19 (a few samples of this study predate the infection). Cell type and time point are not known.

This clonotype was picked up a small number of times. V gene TRBV4-2 combines with J gene TRBJ2-7, with a weak D call TRBD2 (6 bases). The CDR3 extends over 16 amino acids. V was cut by 1 base and J by 3 bases, with 16 bases left in between. The V gene's germline CDR1 is LGHNA and CDR2 YNFKEQ. Written as DNA, the CDR3 is TGTGCCAGCAGCCAAGCACCCGGGGCCGGGAGCTACGAGCAGTACTTC. As protein: CASSQAPGAGSYEQYF.

V is TRBV29-1 and J is TRBJ2-7; TRBD1 is a possible D gene (6 bases). Trimming pared 6 bases from V and 3 bases from J, leaving 9 bases between. Germline V gene sequence: CDR1 SQVTM, CDR2 ANQGSEA. CDR3 length: 11 residues. The CDR3 loop is CSVKQGYEQYF. The CDR3 DNA reads TGCAGCGTGAAACAGGGCTACGAGCAGTACTTC.

This clonotype turned up a few times. J is TRBJ2-7 and V is TRBV7-2; D not resolved. The length of the CDR3 is 14 residues. V was clipped by 6 bases and J by 0 bases, with 12 bases between them. Germline V CDR1 and CDR2: SGHTA, FQGNSA. The chain's CDR3 is CASSWTPGSYEQYF. CDR3 nucleotide sequence: TGTGCCAGCAGTTGGACGCCCGGCTCCTACGAGCAGTACTTC.

The V call is TRBV28, the J call TRBJ2-7, with 8 nucleotides matching TRBD1. Unmatched junction bases numbered 11, after V lost 7 bases and J lost 6 bases. Germline V lookup: CDR1 MDHEN, CDR2 SYDVKM. The CDR3 consists of 14 residues. CDR3 sequence reads: CASTGTGEHLEQYV. In DNA, the CDR3 is TGTGCCAGCACCGGGACAGGTGAACACCTCGAGCAGTACGTC.

This clonotype came up a few times. This chain links TRBV9 with TRBJ2-1, with 9 bases identical to TRBD2. Per the germline V gene, CDR1 is SGDLS and CDR2 is YYNGEE. V lost 2 bases to trimming and J lost 5 bases; unmatched junction nucleotides: 2. The CDR3 is made up of 14 amino acids. The CDR3 sequence: CASSVTSGNNEQFF. CDR3 bases: TGTGCCAGCAGCGTGACTAGCGGAAACAATGAGCAGTTCTTC.

This clonotype was observed a handful of times. The rearrangement links TRBV4-1 to TRBJ2-1; D is uncertain. Trimming took 0 bases from V and 0 from J, leaving 9 bases between them. The CDR3 has 16 residues. Germline CDR1 reads MGHRA; CDR2 reads YSYEKL. DNA of the CDR3: TGCGCCAGCAGCCAAGATACGGCTAGCTCCTACAATGAGCAGTTCTTC. Translated, it gives CASSQDTASSYNEQFF.

V gene TRBV24-1 combines with J gene TRBJ2-4; TRBD1 aligns across 9 bases. The CDR3 is made up of 17 amino acids. After removal of 5 bases from V and 1 base from J, the junction contained 8 bases not matched to a gene. Germline lookup yields CDR1 KGHDR and CDR2 SFDVKD. The CDR3 DNA sequence: TGTGCCACCAGTGGCGGATCACAGGGGGCGGCCAAAAACATTCAGTACTTC. This codes for CATSGGSQGAAKNIQYF.

This clonotype has a handful of counts. The rearrangement joins TRBV10-2 to TRBJ2-3, with D tentatively TRBD2 (5 bases). Germline V gene lookup returns CDR1 WSHSY and CDR2 SAAADI. Trimming removed 0 bases from V and 5 bases from J, with 12 bases in between. The CDR3 loop spans 15 amino acids. CDR3 protein: CASSESWKRQDTQYF. CDR3 sequence (DNA): TGCGCCAGCAGTGAGTCGTGGAAGCGGCAAGATACGCAGTATTTT.

The sample holds a few counts of this clonotype. This sequence joins TRBV5-5 and TRBJ2-5, with 9 bases lining up with TRBD2. Germline trimming cut 3 bases from V and 0 bases from J; bases unmatched to any gene: 3. CDR1 and CDR2 from the germline V gene are SGHKS and YYEKEE (reference sequence). The CDR3 is 15 amino acids. CDR3 bases: TGTGCCAGCAGCTCCGGACTAGCGTACCAAGAGACCCAGTACTTC. It yields the protein CASSSGLAYQETQYF.

This clonotype occurred a few times. The J gene is TRBJ2-7, the V gene TRBV7-2; unclear D gene. The germline gives CDR1 SGHTA, CDR2 FQGNSA. Trimming took 4 bases from V and 6 from J, leaving 13 bases between them. The CDR3 sequence is 13 residues long. The DNA of the CDR3 is TGTGCCAGCAGCTCGGACCCCATGGGCGAGCAGTACGTC. Translation: CASSSDPMGEQYV.

This clonotype has only a few counts. CDR3 residues: CASSSLAGGYYNSPLHF. CDR3 DNA: TGTGCCAGCAGTTCTTTGGCAGGGGGATACTATAATTCACCCCTCCACTTT. The rearrangement uses TRBV6-5 and TRBJ1-6, with 7 bases that match TRBD1. J was trimmed by 3 bases and V by 4 bases; bases with no gene match: 9. The CDR3 runs to 17 residues. From germline, CDR1 is MNHEY and CDR2 SVGAGI.

The chain couples TRBV28 to TRBJ1-2; no clear D. The V gene's germline CDR1 is MDHEN and CDR2 SYDVKM. Trimming left V 5 bases short and J 1 base short, with 11 bases between. The CDR3 contains 14 residues. CDR3 protein: CASSSPVVNYGYTF. The CDR3, as DNA: TGTGCCAGCAGTAGCCCAGTGGTTAACTATGGCTACACCTTC.

In regard to this clonotype: Mismatch with germline at one junction end may stem from a read error. The J gene is TRBJ2-3, the V gene TRBV7-2; 10 positions agree with TRBD2. The CDR3 covers 14 residues. Germline V gene data show CDR1 as SGHTA and CDR2 as FQGNSA. CDR3 sequence: CDSRGLANTDTQYF. The CDR3 DNA sequence: TGTGACAGCAGGGGACTAGCGAACACAGATACGCAGTATTTT.

This chain joins TRBV27 and TRBJ1-1; TRBD1 matches at 7 bases. Germline V gene lookup returns CDR1 MNHEY and CDR2 SMNVEV (reference sequence). The CDR3 is made up of 14 amino acids. Trimming at V came to 0 bases and at J to 4 bases, leaving 2 bases not matched to a gene. The DNA for the CDR3 is TGTGCCAGCAGTTTATCAGGGGGCGGCACTGAAGCTTTCTTT. Amino acids: CASSLSGGGTEAFF.

CDR3: CASSPRHGVGELFF. DNA for the CDR3: TGTGCCAGCAGCCCGAGACACGGGGTCGGGGAGCTGTTTTTT. V is TRBV9 and J is TRBJ2-2; D perhaps matches TRBD2 (5 bases). The CDR3 consists of 14 residues. Germline V gives CDR1 SGDLS, CDR2 YYNGEE. Trimming took off 4 bases at V and 7 bases at J, with 14 bases between the two ends.

The V call is TRBV9, the J call TRBJ2-3; 12 nucleotides line up with TRBD2. V lost 2 bases to trimming and J lost 5 bases; unmatched junction nucleotides: 9. Germline V gives CDR1 SGDLS, CDR2 YYNGEE. CDR3 length equals 17 residues. The CDR3 spells CASSVFTSGGSGDTQYF. CDR3 nucleotides: TGTGCCAGCAGCGTCTTTACTAGCGGGGGGTCAGGAGATACGCAGTATTTT. Full variable domain (rest looked up from reference TRBV9 and TRBJ2-3): DSGVTQTPKHLITATGQRVTLRCSPRSGDLSVYWYQQSLDQGLQFLIQYYNGEERAKGNILERFSAQQFPDLHSELNLSSLELGDSALYFCASSVFTSGGSGDTQYFGPGTRLTVL.

In its sample, this clonotype was seen a few times. The chain employs TRBV9 and TRBJ2-1; D call uncertain. Trimming removed 1 base from V and 9 bases from J, with 11 bases in between. This CDR3 spans 13 amino acids. CDR1 and CDR2 (germline): SGDLS, YYNGEE. The DNA for the CDR3 is TGTGCCAGCAGCGTAATATCGGAATCTGAGCAGTTCTTC. This translates into CASSVISESEQFF. Full variable domain (remainder filled in from reference TRBV9 and TRBJ2-1): DSGVTQTPKHLITATGQRVTLRCSPRSGDLSVYWYQQSLDQGLQFLIQYYNGEERAKGNILERFSAQQFPDLHSELNLSSLELGDSALYFCASSVISESEQFFGPGTRLTVL.

This clonotype has more than one count but fewer than ten. This rearrangement joins TRBV5-6 to TRBJ2-3; D possibly uses TRBD1 or TRBD2 (5 bases each). The germline gives CDR1 SGHDT, CDR2 YYEEEE. This CDR3 is 12 amino acids long. Trimming left V 7 bases short and J 4 bases short, with 10 bases between. As DNA, the CDR3 is TGTGCCAGCGGTCAGGGAGCAGATACGCAGTATTTT. Protein product: CASGQGADTQYF.

This clonotype has a handful of counts. V is TRBV7-2 and J is TRBJ2-1; D is ambiguous. V lost 5 bases to trimming and J lost 6 bases, with 20 bases between them. CDR3 length: 16 residues. From germline, CDR1 is SGHTA and CDR2 FQGNSA. The CDR3 sequence is CASSPPGQGWGNEQFF. CDR3 DNA: TGTGCCAGCAGCCCCCCTGGTCAAGGTTGGGGCAATGAGCAGTTCTTC.

This clonotype was observed many times. V and J are TRBV4-3 and TRBJ2-2; TRBD1 is a possible D gene (5 bases). Trimming cost V 1 base and J 9 bases, with 12 bases left between them. Germline CDR1 and CDR2: LGHNA and YSLEER. The length of the CDR3 is 14 residues. CDR3 sequence: CASSQVPGPRELFF. The CDR3 coding sequence is TGCGCCAGCAGCCAAGTTCCAGGGCCCCGGGAGCTGTTTTTT.

This clonotype was seen at least ten times. V is TRBV18 and J is TRBJ1-5; D is unresolved. CDR1 and CDR2 from the germline V gene are KGHSH and LQKENI. The ends were cut back, 2 bases at V and 3 bases at J, with 17 bases in the middle. The CDR3 is 17 residues long. The CDR3 loop reads CASSPFALTGVNQPQHF. As DNA, the CDR3 is TGTGCCAGCTCACCATTTGCCCTCACGGGCGTCAATCAGCCCCAGCATTTT.

This clonotype was seen a few times. This chain connects TRBV6-5 to TRBJ2-7, with D perhaps TRBD1 or TRBD2 (5 bases each). The V end was cut by 8 bases, the J end by 2 bases, with 10 bases between. The CDR3 totals 12 residues. Germline V lookup: CDR1 MNHEY, CDR2 SVGAGI. In DNA form, the CDR3 reads TGTGCCAGCGGACGGGACCCCTACGAGCAGTACTTC. The encoded protein is CASGRDPYEQYF.

The chain couples TRBV7-9 to TRBJ2-3, with D perhaps being TRBD1 or TRBD2 (5 bases each). The CDR3 consists of 15 residues. The V end was cut by 0 bases, the J end by 12 bases, with 19 bases between. Germline assignment: CDR1 SEHNR and CDR2 FQNEAQ (reference sequence). CDR3 in amino acids: CASSLAVGVPLQQYF. CDR3 coding DNA: TGTGCCAGCAGCTTAGCGGTGGGGGTGCCGCTTCAACAGTATTTT.

At least ten counts were recorded for this clonotype. V gene TRBV20-1 combines with J gene TRBJ2-4; D unclear. V was clipped by 6 bases and J by 8 bases, with 20 bases between them. The CDR3 is made up of 14 amino acids. CDR1 is DFQATT, CDR2 SNEGSKA, per germline (reference sequence). The CDR3 is CSAQSGSSTDIQYF. In nucleotides, the CDR3 is TGCAGTGCCCAATCGGGCAGTTCAACGGACATTCAGTACTTC.

The chain is built from TRBV2 and TRBJ1-1; D is ambiguous. The germline gives CDR1 SNHLY, CDR2 FYNNEI. The germline V and J ends were trimmed by 4 bases and 9 bases, with 9 bases remaining between them. CDR3 length equals 11 residues. The CDR3 loop is CASSVDFQAFF. CDR3 bases: TGTGCCAGCAGTGTGGACTTCCAAGCTTTCTTT. Variable domain in full (rest from reference TRBV2 and TRBJ1-1): EPEVTQTPSHQVTQMGQEVILRCVPISNHLYFYWYRQILGQKVEFLVSFYNNEISEKSEIFDDQFSVERPDGSNFTLKIRSTKLEDSAMYFCASSVDFQAFFGQGTRLTVV.

In regard to this clonotype: Given a much more abundant clone one base away, this may be a read error. The chain carries TRBV12-3 or TRBV12-4 and TRBJ2-2; D remains ambiguous. This CDR3 has 14 amino acids. V lost 5 bases to trimming and J lost 5 bases, with 12 bases between them. CDR3 bases: TGTGCCAGCAGTCCAGTGGGCCCAACCGGGGAGCTGTTTTTT. It is translated as CASSPVGPTGELFF.

This clonotype has just a few counts. The rearrangement uses TRBV5-1 and TRBJ2-5; D may be TRBD1 (6 bases). This CDR3 has 14 amino acids. Germline CDR1 SGHRS, CDR2 YFSETQ. Trimming removed 0 bases at V and 2 bases at J, with 8 bases between. Here the CDR3 reads CASSLGQEQETQYF. The CDR3 bases are TGCGCCAGCAGCTTGGGACAGGAACAAGAGACCCAGTACTTC.